This T cell receptor (beta chain) emerged from a study of T cell changes during pregnancy in multiple sclerosis. Measured with immunoSEQ multiplex PCR; TCRdb has only the in-frame clones, and not every one. The repertoire holds roughly 42,000 clones, with about 90% as singletons. Germline V lookup: CDR1 MNHNS, CDR2 SASEGT. CDR3 length: 15 residues. V gave up 3 bases and J gave up 3 bases, with 11 bases separating them. The sample was CD4+ T cells from peripheral blood mononuclear cells, taken in the second trimester of pregnancy. The clonotype was recovered from a female donor in good health, enrolled as a control in a pregnancy study. This chain joins TRBV6-1 and TRBJ1-4, with D uncertain. The CDR3 is CASSDVRGANEKLFF. The CDR3 DNA is TGTGCCAGCAGTGACGTCCGGGGAGCTAATGAAAAACTGTTTTTT.